What follows are 27 T cell receptor beta chains derived from one specimen sequenced in a study of T cell changes during pregnancy in multiple sclerosis. Produced via immunoSEQ multiplex PCR; TCRdb's table is partial and in-frame only. The sample yields about 13,000 clones, 75% to 90% seen once. Specimen: CD8+ T cells from peripheral blood mononuclear cells, collected after pregnancy. These receptors were taken from a female donor in good health, enrolled as a control in a pregnancy study.

The chain joins TRBV2 to TRBJ1-1; D is perhaps TRBD1 (5 bases). The CDR3 loop spans 17 amino acids. V lost 2 bases and J lost 0, with 16 bases in between. Germline V lookup: CDR1 SNHLY, CDR2 FYNNEI. The CDR3 is CASSEPPDKPMNTEAFF. For the CDR3, the DNA is TGTGCCAGCAGTGAACCCCCGGACAAGCCAATGAACACTGAAGCTTTCTTT.

CDR3 residues: CASSLQTSASYEQYF. CDR3 DNA sequence: TGTGCCAGCAGCTTACAGACTAGCGCATCCTACGAGCAGTACTTC. The genes are TRBV5-4 and TRBJ2-7; the match to TRBD2 covers 8 bases. CDR1 and CDR2 (germline): SGHNT, YYREEE (reference sequence). The CDR3 extends over 15 amino acids. Trimming took 2 bases from V and 1 from J; bases not matched to a gene: 5. Combining the CDR3 with reference TRBV5-4 and TRBJ2-7 gives the whole variable domain ETGVTQSPTHLIKTRGQQVTLRCSSQSGHNTVSWYQQALGQGPQFIFQYYREEENGRGNFPPRFSGLQFPNYSSELNVNALELDDSALYLCASSLQTSASYEQYFGPGTRLTVT.

The CDR3 DNA follows: TGTGCCAGCAGTTTATCGACAGGAAGCCTCTATGGCTACACCTTC. It translates to CASSLSTGSLYGYTF. The genes are TRBV28 and TRBJ1-2, with D tentatively TRBD1 (6 bases). V gave up 1 base and J gave up 4 bases, with 13 bases separating them. CDR3 length: 15 amino acids. The germline gives CDR1 MDHEN, CDR2 SYDVKM.

The J gene is TRBJ2-2, the V gene TRBV7-9; a weak D match, TRBD2 (5 bases). The germline V and J ends were trimmed by 5 bases and 6 bases, with 13 bases remaining between them. The CDR3 is 14 amino acids. CDR1 is SEHNR, CDR2 FQNEAQ, per germline (reference sequence). CDR3 loop: CASSPGLPPGELFF. In nucleotides, the CDR3 is TGTGCCAGCAGCCCAGGACTCCCACCCGGGGAGCTGTTTTTT.

This sequence joins TRBV11-2 and TRBJ1-1; 7 bases fit TRBD1. The CDR3 loop spans 12 amino acids. Losses at the gene ends were 5 bases for V and 8 bases for J; bases not matched to a gene: 5. Germline CDR1 SGHAT, CDR2 FQNNGV. In nucleotides, the CDR3 is TGTGCCAGCAGCCGCGGGACAGTCGAAGCTTTCTTT. This translates into CASSRGTVEAFF.

This clone was seen a single time. This chain connects TRBV6-5 to TRBJ2-1; maybe TRBD2 (5 bases). Trimming stripped 5 bases from V and 10 bases from J, with 9 bases between. The V gene's germline CDR1 is MNHEY and CDR2 SVGAGI. The CDR3 sequence is 11 residues long. The CDR3 DNA reads TGTGCCAGCAGTCTCGGGGAAGAGCAGTTCTTC. This translates into CASSLGEEQFF.

The J gene is TRBJ2-3, the V gene TRBV19; TRBD2 matches 15 bases. Trimming cost V 5 bases and J 6 bases; bases outside gene matches: 6. The length of the CDR3 is 16 residues. Germline V CDR1 and CDR2: LNHDA, SQIVND (reference sequence). CDR3 bases: TGTGCCAGTAGTCGGACTAGCGGGGGGGCACGGGATACGCAGTATTTT. Translation gives CASSRTSGGARDTQYF. The full variable domain, its missing parts supplied by reference TRBV19 and TRBJ2-3, is DGGITQSPKYLFRKEGQNVTLSCEQNLNHDAMYWYRQDPGQGLRLIYYSQIVNDFQKGDIAEGYSVSREKKESFPLTVTSAQKNPTAFYLCASSRTSGGARDTQYFGPGTRLTVL.

The chain is built from TRBV11-2 and TRBJ1-6, with D tentatively TRBD1 (5 bases). The germline gives CDR1 SGHAT, CDR2 FQNNGV. The CDR3 covers 15 residues. Trimming pared 3 bases from V and 10 bases from J, leaving 16 bases between. The CDR3 sequence: CASSFFMAGGSPLHF. CDR3 bases: TGTGCCAGCAGCTTTTTTATGGCGGGGGGATCACCCCTCCACTTT.

The chain links TRBV6-5 to TRBJ2-7; 8 positions match TRBD1. CDR1 is MNHEY and CDR2 is SVGAGI in the germline V gene. The CDR3 has 15 residues. J lost 6 bases, V lost 0 bases, and 7 bases had no gene match. The CDR3 region has the DNA TGTGCCAGCAGTTACTCCTCCGACAGGGGCTTCGAGCAGTACTTC. Its protein product is CASSYSSDRGFEQYF.

The genes are TRBV19 and TRBJ2-2; tentatively, D is TRBD2 (5 bases). The CDR3 is made up of 14 amino acids. Trimming took off 3 bases at V and 5 bases at J, with 10 bases between the two ends. CDR1 and CDR2 (germline): LNHDA, SQIVND (reference sequence). This CDR3 reads CASSIDGETGELFF. The DNA of the CDR3 is TGTGCCAGTAGTATCGATGGGGAGACCGGGGAGCTGTTTTTT.

The chain employs TRBV10-3 and TRBJ2-6; 7 bases match TRBD1. V trimming: 6 bases; J trimming: 1 base; junction bases outside the gene matches: 9. The CDR3 has 17 residues. The germline V gene has CDR1 ENHRY and CDR2 SYGVKD. CDR3 protein: CAIRDDLGQSGANVLTF. CDR3 DNA: TGTGCCATCAGGGACGACTTGGGACAGTCTGGGGCCAACGTCCTGACTTTC.

This sequence joins TRBV7-9 and TRBJ2-1, with 14 bases matching TRBD2. The CDR3 is made up of 18 amino acids. Germline V lookup: CDR1 SEHNR, CDR2 FQNEAQ (reference sequence). V lost 4 bases and J lost 10; bases outside the gene matches: 15. The CDR3 sequence is CASSSRTIQGLAGDEQFF. For the CDR3, the DNA is TGTGCCAGCAGCTCAAGGACCATCCAGGGACTAGCGGGGGACGAGCAGTTCTTC.

This chain uses TRBV6-4 with TRBJ2-1, with 10 bases identical to TRBD2. This CDR3 has 14 residues. Unmatched junction bases numbered 3, after V lost 3 bases and J lost 7 bases. CDR1 and CDR2 (germline): MRHNA, SNTAGT. The CDR3 DNA sequence: TGTGCCAGCAGTGAGGTAGCGGGAGGAAATGAGCAGTTCTTC. Amino acid sequence: CASSEVAGGNEQFF.

This clone came up once. J is TRBJ1-2 and V is TRBV29-1; possibly TRBD1 for D (6 bases). CDR3 length equals 15 residues. Germline V lookup: CDR1 SQVTM, CDR2 ANQGSEA. Trimming pared 7 bases from V and 4 bases from J, leaving 22 bases between. In nucleotides, the CDR3 is TGCAGCGATGCAATTAAGGGGGAAGTTGCCTATGGCTACACCTTC. Translating it yields CSDAIKGEVAYGYTF.

This sequence joins TRBV11-2 and TRBJ2-1; 8 bases agree with TRBD2. V trimming: 3 bases; J trimming: 2 bases; junction bases outside the gene matches: 3. Germline CDR1 reads SGHAT; CDR2 reads FQNNGV. The length of the CDR3 is 15 residues. The CDR3 loop is CASSFSGKAYNEQFF. The CDR3 DNA reads as TGTGCCAGCAGCTTTAGCGGGAAGGCCTACAATGAGCAGTTCTTC.

The rearrangement links TRBV6-1 to TRBJ2-5; D may be TRBD1 (5 bases). The CDR3 totals 14 residues. Looked up from germline, CDR1 is MNHNS and CDR2 is SASEGT. Trimming stripped 1 base from V and 0 bases from J, with 6 bases between. The CDR3 DNA sequence: TGTGCCAGCAGTGAAGGCAGGGACCAAGAGACCCAGTACTTC. Its protein is CASSEGRDQETQYF.

This chain joins TRBV28 and TRBJ2-1; TRBD1 matches 8 bases. This CDR3 spans 15 amino acids. V was pared by 3 bases and J by 9 bases, with 10 bases of the junction left unmatched. CDR1 is MDHEN and CDR2 is SYDVKM in the germline V gene. CDR3: CASSFLQGAGFEQFF. CDR3 DNA sequence: TGTGCCAGCAGTTTCCTCCAGGGGGCGGGTTTTGAGCAGTTCTTC.

The rearrangement uses TRBV6-6 and TRBJ1-1; D might be TRBD1 (6 bases). Germline V CDR1 and CDR2: MNHNY, SVGAGI (reference sequence). Trimming stripped 6 bases from V and 2 bases from J, with 16 bases between. There are 15 residues in the CDR3. The chain's CDR3 is CASSRLQGFNTEAFF. The DNA of the CDR3 is TGTGCCAGCAGCCGATTACAGGGTTTCAACACTGAAGCTTTCTTT.

This chain connects TRBV19 to TRBJ2-1, with 10 nucleotides matching TRBD2. Germline V CDR1 and CDR2: LNHDA, SQIVND (reference sequence). This CDR3 has 15 residues. The V segment lost 3 bases and the J segment 9 bases; nucleotides outside the gene matches: 8. The DNA for the CDR3 is TGTGCCAGTAGTATCCCGAGCGGGAGGGGCGGTGAGCAGTTCTTC. Its protein product is CASSIPSGRGGEQFF.

CDR3 region: CASSFGDTYNEQFF. The CDR3 bases are TGTGCCAGCAGTTTCGGGGATACCTACAATGAGCAGTTCTTC. V gene TRBV27 combines with J gene TRBJ2-1; tentative D call: TRBD2 (5 bases). V lost 3 bases and J 2 bases, leaving 8 bases between the germline ends. CDR3 length equals 14 residues. Germline V lookup: CDR1 MNHEY, CDR2 SMNVEV (reference sequence).

The chain has TRBV5-6 and TRBJ2-7, with TRBD1 matching over 9 bases. Unmatched junction bases numbered 6, after V lost 5 bases and J lost 0 bases. The V gene's germline CDR1 is SGHDT and CDR2 YYEEEE. This CDR3 is 15 amino acids long. The chain's CDR3 is CASSATGGASYEQYF. DNA for the CDR3: TGTGCCAGCAGTGCCACAGGGGGCGCCTCCTACGAGCAGTACTTC.

The chain has TRBV25-1 and TRBJ2-3, with D uncertain. V was cut by 6 bases and J by 6 bases, with 10 bases left in between. Germline V gene lookup returns CDR1 MGHDK and CDR2 SYGVNS. The CDR3 loop spans 12 amino acids. The CDR3 protein is CASSPVPDTQYF. The CDR3, as DNA: TGTGCCAGCAGCCCAGTCCCGGATACGCAGTATTTT. The variable domain in full, completed from reference TRBV25-1 and TRBJ2-3, reads EADIYQTPRYLVIGTGKKITLECSQTMGHDKMYWYQQDPGMELHLIHYSYGVNSTEKGDLSSESTVSRIRTEHFPLTLESARPSHTSQYLCASSPVPDTQYFGPGTRLTVL.

This clone was seen once. The rearrangement uses TRBV7-9 and TRBJ2-2; D uncertain. The CDR3 extends over 13 amino acids. Trimming removed 4 bases from V and 6 bases from J, with 9 bases in between. Germline assignment: CDR1 SEHNR and CDR2 FQNEAQ (reference sequence). CDR3 sequence reads: CASSSTVAGELFF. CDR3 DNA: TGTGCCAGCAGCTCCACAGTGGCCGGGGAGCTGTTTTTT.

This clone has just one count. The chain couples TRBV6-4 to TRBJ1-2; 7 positions match TRBD1. J gave up 8 bases and V 8 bases, and 14 bases lay outside the gene matches. There are 14 residues in the CDR3. The germline CDR1 and CDR2 sequences are MRHNA and SNTAGT. The CDR3: CASAPGTAALGYTF. The CDR3 DNA is TGTGCCAGCGCCCCCGGGACAGCGGCCTTGGGCTACACCTTC.

The J gene is TRBJ2-7, the V gene TRBV19; D is perhaps TRBD1 (5 bases). CDR1 LNHDA and CDR2 SQIVND come from the germline V gene (reference sequence). V dropped 1 base and J dropped 6 bases, with 7 bases sitting between them. The length of the CDR3 is 12 residues. CDR3 in amino acids: CASSIGRGEQYF. DNA for the CDR3: TGTGCCAGTAGTATAGGAAGGGGCGAGCAGTACTTC.

The CDR3 sequence is CASSLDRGDYGYTF. CDR3 DNA sequence: TGTGCCAGCAGCTTGGACAGGGGTGACTATGGCTACACCTTC. V and J are TRBV5-4 and TRBJ1-2; TRBD1 aligns across 7 bases. The V gene's germline CDR1 is SGHNT and CDR2 YYREEE (reference sequence). The CDR3 has 14 residues. The V segment lost 0 bases and the J segment 3 bases; nucleotides outside the gene matches: 2.

Written as DNA, the CDR3 is TGTGCCAGCAGCTTGAGCTTGGCGGGGTTTAACACCGGGGAGCTGTTTTTT. This gives the protein CASSLSLAGFNTGELFF. The chain is built from TRBV5-6 and TRBJ2-2; the D gene is possibly TRBD2 (6 bases). Germline V gives CDR1 SGHDT, CDR2 YYEEEE. The CDR3 is made up of 17 amino acids. The V end was cut by 1 base, the J end by 2 bases, with 15 bases between.